The entry below describes one T cell receptor beta chain. Its antigen is as yet unknown. The data were taken from a study of cytomegalovirus exposure and HLA in healthy donors. Overall study findings and caveats: A later analysis reportedly found fewer N-insertions in an Asian-associated ancestry cluster than the roughly 670-donor mean. In a later analysis, CMV-associated beta chains were mostly HLA-associated, it appeared. With later analysis, a missense DCLRE1C variant became linked to TCR beta V- and J-gene trimming. CMV serostatus stood as the only immune exposure information on hand.

13 Jbeta primers and 60 Vbeta primers were used for the PCR. This table comes from immunoSEQ multiplex PCR, and its TCRdb copy is limited to in-frame clones, with some not included. Of fewer than 200,000 clones detected, 76% appear once; the ten largest clones hold 0.6% to 0.9%. Germline V gene lookup returns CDR1 SGHTA and CDR2 FQGNSA. The V end was cut by 2 bases, the J end by 2 bases, with 14 bases between. The CDR3 spans 16 residues. This clonotype originated in a female donor in good health and CMV-seronegative. The chain couples TRBV7-2 to TRBJ2-3; D is perhaps TRBD1 (5 bases). Specimen: PBMCs. In DNA form, the CDR3 reads TGTGCCAGCAGCTTAAGGGGAAGTGGGTTCACAGATACGCAGTATTTT. This codes for CASSLRGSGFTDTQYF.